These 13 T cell receptor beta chains were all obtained from the same sample, sequenced in a study of cytotoxic CD8 clonotypes in ibrutinib-treated CLL. The protocol was immunoSEQ multiplex PCR, while the TCRdb copy is restricted to in-frame clones and leaves out a portion. The sample carries approximately 320,000 clones, about 64% recorded once. The sequencing used PBMCs, collected after 36 months of ibrutinib treatment. These TCRs come from a human donor with chronic lymphocytic leukemia.

The chain uses TRBV9 and TRBJ2-5; D may be TRBD1 (5 bases). The CDR3 extends over 14 amino acids. Germline V gene lookup returns CDR1 SGDLS and CDR2 YYNGEE. The germline V and J ends were trimmed by 0 bases and 5 bases, with 11 bases remaining between them. CDR3 coding DNA: TGTGCCAGCAGCGTAGAAGATAACAGGGAGACCCAGTACTTC. Protein: CASSVEDNRETQYF.

The chain has TRBV23-1 and TRBJ1-6, with D unresolved. TRBV23-1 is filed as an ORF, its function uncertain. Between the trimmed V and J ends, which lost 0 bases and 6 bases, there was a span of 9 bases. This CDR3 region has 15 residues. The CDR3 protein is CASSQSDRPNSPLHF. CDR3 coding DNA: TGCGCCAGCAGTCAATCTGACCGGCCTAATTCACCCCTCCACTTT.

The J gene is TRBJ2-6, the V gene TRBV19, with 9 nucleotides matching TRBD1. V gave up 3 bases and J gave up 3 bases; unmatched junction bases: 3. The CDR3 runs to 16 residues. CDR1 is LNHDA and CDR2 is SQIVND in the germline V gene (reference sequence). The CDR3 is CASSIWTGVGANVLTF. The CDR3 bases are TGTGCCAGTAGTATTTGGACAGGGGTTGGGGCCAACGTCCTGACTTTC.

This clone has a single count. The genes are TRBV25-1 and TRBJ1-1; D gene uncertain. V was clipped by 5 bases and J by 0 bases, with 13 bases between them. Per germline, CDR1 MGHDK and CDR2 SYGVNS. The CDR3 extends over 15 amino acids. CDR3 protein: CASSPYGSMNTEAFF. As DNA, the CDR3 is TGTGCCAGCAGTCCCTACGGCAGCATGAACACTGAAGCTTTCTTT.

The genes are TRBV6-1 and TRBJ2-5; D ambiguous. V was pared by 2 bases and J by 5 bases, with 9 bases between. Per germline, CDR1 MNHNS and CDR2 SASEGT. This CDR3 has 13 residues. The CDR3 sequence: CASSEQAAETQYF. The CDR3 DNA reads TGTGCCAGCAGTGAACAGGCTGCGGAGACCCAGTACTTC.

The rearrangement links TRBV4-3 to TRBJ2-2; D unresolved. The germline V gene has CDR1 LGHNA and CDR2 YSLEER. V was trimmed by 2 bases and J by 2 bases, leaving 6 bases between them. CDR3 length equals 14 residues. The CDR3: CASSQLRNTGELFF. The CDR3 DNA follows: TGCGCCAGCAGCCAATTAAGAAACACCGGGGAGCTGTTTTTT.

V usage is TRBV2 and J usage is TRBJ1-3; D gene uncertain. Germline V gene data show CDR1 as SNHLY and CDR2 as FYNNEI. The ends were cut back, 4 bases at V and 4 bases at J, with 11 bases in the middle. This CDR3 region has 14 residues. CDR3 in amino acids: CASSATVLGNTIYF. The CDR3 region has the DNA TGTGCCAGCAGTGCTACAGTCTTAGGAAACACCATATATTTT. Complete variable domain (other parts from reference TRBV2 and TRBJ1-3): EPEVTQTPSHQVTQMGQEVILRCVPISNHLYFYWYRQILGQKVEFLVSFYNNEISEKSEIFDDQFSVERPDGSNFTLKIRSTKLEDSAMYFCASSATVLGNTIYFGEGSWLTVV.

J is TRBJ2-5 and V is TRBV28; 8 nucleotides align to TRBD1. The V gene's germline CDR1 is MDHEN and CDR2 SYDVKM. The CDR3 is 14 residues long. The junction had 4 bases not matched to a gene; V was cut back by 1 base and J by 6 bases. The CDR3: CASSLFGQGQTQYF. The CDR3 DNA reads TGTGCCAGCAGTTTATTCGGACAGGGTCAGACCCAGTACTTC.

The V call is TRBV7-2, the J call TRBJ1-1; tentative D call: TRBD1 (5 bases). CDR1 and CDR2 (germline): SGHTA, FQGNSA. Trimming pared 6 bases from V and 4 bases from J, leaving 15 bases between. This CDR3 region has 14 residues. The CDR3 spells CASRSGGDSTEAFF. The CDR3, as DNA: TGTGCCAGCAGGAGCGGAGGGGATAGCACTGAAGCTTTCTTT.

This clone has only one observation. Additional DNA sequences in this sample encode the identical CDR3. The V gene is TRBV4-3, the J gene TRBJ2-5; 7 bases fit TRBD2. The CDR3 is 14 amino acids. Germline V gene sequence: CDR1 LGHNA, CDR2 YSLEER. V trimming: 1 base; J trimming: 3 bases; junction bases outside the gene matches: 2. For the CDR3, the DNA is TGCGCCAGCAGCCAAGGGCTAGCGGAAGAGACCCAGTACTTC. Translated, it gives CASSQGLAEETQYF.

The chain recombines TRBV7-2 with TRBJ2-2, with a tentative D call TRBD2 (5 bases). From germline, CDR1 is SGHTA and CDR2 FQGNSA. The CDR3 has 13 residues. With 4 bases removed from V and 5 bases from J, the gap between germline ends came to 8 bases. CDR3 amino acids: CASSSQRTGELFF. CDR3 sequence (DNA): TGTGCCAGCAGCTCGCAGCGGACCGGGGAGCTGTTTTTT.

This rearrangement joins TRBV6-1 to TRBJ2-7; D is uncertain. V shed 1 base and J shed 3 bases, with 13 bases lying between them. The CDR3 consists of 15 residues. CDR1 and CDR2 from the germline V gene are MNHNS and SASEGT. Here the CDR3 reads CASSEGPSWNYEQYF. The CDR3 coding sequence is TGTGCCAGCAGTGAAGGACCTTCCTGGAACTACGAGCAGTACTTC.

This clone appeared a few times. V usage is TRBV29-1 and J usage is TRBJ2-6; D possibly corresponds to TRBD1 (5 bases). The germline V gene has CDR1 SQVTM and CDR2 ANQGSEA. The germline V and J ends were trimmed by 5 bases and 0 bases, with 8 bases remaining between them. The CDR3 has 14 amino acids. DNA for the CDR3: TGCAGCGTTTACAGGAACTCTGGGGCCAACGTCCTGACTTTC. Translating it yields CSVYRNSGANVLTF.